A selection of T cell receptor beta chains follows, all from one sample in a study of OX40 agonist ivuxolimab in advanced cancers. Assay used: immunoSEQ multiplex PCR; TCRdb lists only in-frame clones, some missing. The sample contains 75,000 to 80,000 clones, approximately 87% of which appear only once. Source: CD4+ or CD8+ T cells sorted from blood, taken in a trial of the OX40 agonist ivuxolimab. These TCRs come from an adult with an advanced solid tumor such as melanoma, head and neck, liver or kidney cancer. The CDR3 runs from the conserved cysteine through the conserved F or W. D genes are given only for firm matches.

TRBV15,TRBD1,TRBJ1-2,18,TGTGCCACCAGCAGAGGAGGGACAGGGAGCCCCTCATTGAATGGCTACACCTTC,CATSRGGTGSPSLNGYTF
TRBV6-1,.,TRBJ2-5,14,TGTGCCAGCAGGGGGGGGACAGCTCAAGAGACCCAGTACTTC,CASRGGTAQETQYF
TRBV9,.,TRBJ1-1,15,TGTGCCAGCAGCCAACTCCAGAGGTATAGCACTGAAGCTTTCTTT,CASSQLQRYSTEAFF
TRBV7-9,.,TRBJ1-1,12,TGTGCCAGCAGCTCAACAGGTGTCGAAGCTTTCTTT,CASSSTGVEAFF
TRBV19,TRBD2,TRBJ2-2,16,TGTGCCAGTAGTATTGCTAGCGGGAGGGGGACCGGGGAGCTGTTTTTT,CASSIASGRGTGELFF
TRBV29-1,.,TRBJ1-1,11,TGCAGCGTTAGAATGAACACTGAAGCTTTCTTT,CSVRMNTEAFF
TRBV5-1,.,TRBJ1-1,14,TGCGCCAGCAGCTTTAGCGCAGGGGCCGCTGAAGCTTTCTTT,CASSFSAGAAEAFF
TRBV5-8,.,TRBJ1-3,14,TGTGCCAGCAGCTTGCTCAGGGAAGGAAACACCATATATTTT,CASSLLREGNTIYF
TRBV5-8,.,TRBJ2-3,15,TGTGCCAGCGCTTCGATCCGTGCTAGCACAGATACGCAGTATTTT,CASASIRASTDTQYF
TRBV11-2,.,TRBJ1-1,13,TGTGCCAGCAGCCAATTGGATGTAACTGAAGCTTTCTTT,CASSQLDVTEAFF
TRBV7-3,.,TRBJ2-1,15,TGTGCCAGCAGCCTTTCAGCAGGCTCCTACAATGAGCAGTTCTTC,CASSLSAGSYNEQFF
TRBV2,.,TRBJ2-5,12,TGTGCCAGCAGCCCCAGGGTTGAGACCCAGTACTTC,CASSPRVETQYF
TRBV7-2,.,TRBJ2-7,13,TGTGCCAGCAGCTTAAACGGACGGGGCGAGCAGTACTTC,CASSLNGRGEQYF
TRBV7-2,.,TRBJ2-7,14,TGTGCCAGCAGCTTTCCGGGACTGACTTACGAGCAGTACTTC,CASSFPGLTYEQYF
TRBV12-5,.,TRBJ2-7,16,TGTGCTAGTGGACCCCCCCGGACTTCTGAGGCCTACGAGCAGTACTTC,CASGPPRTSEAYEQYF
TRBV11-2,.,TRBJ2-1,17,TGTGCCAGCAGCTTAGAGCAGGGGCCACCCTTAGGTGATGAGCAGTTCTTC,CASSLEQGPPLGDEQFF
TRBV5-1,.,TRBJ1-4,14,TGCGCCAGCAGCCCCGGGATAATCGGTGAAAAACTGTTTTTT,CASSPGIIGEKLFF
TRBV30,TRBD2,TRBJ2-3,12,TGTGCTTATAGCGGGGGCACAGATACGCAGTATTTT,CAYSGGTDTQYF
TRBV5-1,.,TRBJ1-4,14,TGCGCCAGCAGTACGGGCTCAGCTAATGAAAAACTGTTTTTT,CASSTGSANEKLFF